This T cell receptor (beta chain) was identified in a study of blood T cell repertoires in COVID-19. Using immunoSEQ multiplex PCR, the repertoire was profiled, and TCRdb retains in-frame clones only, with some absent. Of about 220,000 clones in the sample, approximately 80% were seen once. Individuals drawn from around 25 US areas were about 18 to 90 years old. Recovered participants had two consecutive negative NP/OP PCR tests, healthcare professional clearance, or symptom resolution. The CDR3 covers 14 residues. Germline values: CDR1 MDHEN, CDR2 SYDVKM. Trimming removed 6 bases at V and 4 bases at J, with 13 bases between.

The sequencing sample was made of PBMCs or T cells enriched from blood (not recorded which). This TCR came from a woman aged 55-69 years who had recovered from COVID-19. The V call is TRBV28, the J call TRBJ2-1, with D possibly being TRBD1 (6 bases). The CDR3 bases are TGTGCCAGCAGCCTCGGACAGATGTACAATGAGCAGTTCTTC. It specifies CASSLGQMYNEQFF. Variable domain in full (rest from reference TRBV28 and TRBJ2-1): DVKVTQSSRYLVKRTGEKVFLECVQDMDHENMFWYRQDPGLGLRLIYFSYDVKMKEKGDIPEGYSVSREKKERFSLILESASTNQTSMYLCASSLGQMYNEQFFGPGTRLTVL.